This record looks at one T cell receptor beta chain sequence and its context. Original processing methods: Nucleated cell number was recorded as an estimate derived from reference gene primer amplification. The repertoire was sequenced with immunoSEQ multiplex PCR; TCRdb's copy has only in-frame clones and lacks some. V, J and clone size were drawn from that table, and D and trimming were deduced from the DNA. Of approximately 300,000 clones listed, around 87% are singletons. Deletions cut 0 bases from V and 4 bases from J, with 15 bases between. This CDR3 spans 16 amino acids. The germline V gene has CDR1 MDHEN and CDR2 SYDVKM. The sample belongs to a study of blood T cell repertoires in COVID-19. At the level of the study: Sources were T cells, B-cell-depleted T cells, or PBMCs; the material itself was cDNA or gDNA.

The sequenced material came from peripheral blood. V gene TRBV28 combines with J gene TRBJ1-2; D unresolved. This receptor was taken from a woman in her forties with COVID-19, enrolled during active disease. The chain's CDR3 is CASSLWGSADFYGYTF. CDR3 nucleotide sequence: TGTGCCAGCAGTTTATGGGGGAGTGCAGACTTCTATGGCTACACCTTC.